Below, 27 T cell receptor beta chains from the same sample are listed, as sequenced in a study (TCRdb year 2016). Library preparation used RT-PCR. TCRdb shows the sequencer as Illumina MiSeq. TCRdb redid the processing of the public reads, applying fastp at Q25 and MiXCR, and retained in-frame beta chains. Records with the same CDR3 protein are collapsed into one entry carrying the most frequent genes and DNA. In all, the sample holds hundreds of thousands of distinct CDR3 sequences, and around 14% of those were seen once. The top ten clonotypes cover roughly 3.9% of the sample. The sequencing input was memory CD4+ T cells from blood. The receptors come from a female donor in good health, serving as a healthy control.

The chain has TRBV20-1 and TRBJ2-2; D unresolved. From germline, CDR1 is DFQATT and CDR2 SNEGSKA (reference sequence). This CDR3 has 13 residues. V lost 1 base, J lost 6 bases, and 9 bases lay in between. The CDR3 here is CSARVDAAGELFF. The CDR3 DNA is TGCAGTGCTAGAGTAGATGCTGCCGGGGAGCTGTTTTTT.

On this clonotype: At one of its ends the junction is not consistent with the germline gene, which may arise from a read error. CDR3 sequence: CSARREQALGNF. For the CDR3, the DNA is TGCAGTGCCAGAAGGGAACAGGCCTTAGGGAACTTC. The chain carries TRBV20-1 and TRBJ2-7; perhaps TRBD1 as D (5 bases). The CDR3 covers 12 residues. Looked up from germline, CDR1 is DFQATT and CDR2 is SNEGSKA (reference sequence).

This clonotype has at least ten counts. This rearrangement joins TRBV5-5 to TRBJ2-2; tentatively, D is TRBD1 (5 bases). Germline-derived CDR1 and CDR2 are SGHKS and YYEKEE (reference sequence). The ends were cut back, 7 bases at V and 3 bases at J, with 13 bases in the middle. The CDR3 runs to 14 residues. Here the CDR3 reads CASQGGQHTGELFF. The CDR3 DNA reads as TGTGCCAGCCAGGGTGGACAACACACCGGGGAGCTGTTTTTT.

In this sample, this clonotype turned up many times. This chain joins TRBV24-1 and TRBJ2-1; 7 nucleotides align to TRBD2. V lost 10 bases and J lost 3; bases outside the gene matches: 11. Germline V CDR1 and CDR2: KGHDR, SFDVKD. The CDR3 has 15 residues. The chain's CDR3 is CATSRSGRGYNEQFF. Written as DNA, the CDR3 is TGTGCCACGTCCCGCTCAGGGAGGGGCTACAATGAGCAGTTCTTC.

Ten or more counts support this clonotype. The CDR3 region has the DNA TGCAGTGCGAGTAGCGGGGTCTACAATGAGCAGTTCTTC. Protein sequence: CSASSGVYNEQFF. This chain uses TRBV20-1 with TRBJ2-1, with TRBD2 matching over 8 bases. The CDR3 is 13 residues long. Trimming took 6 bases from V and 3 from J; bases not matched to a gene: 4. Germline assignment: CDR1 DFQATT and CDR2 SNEGSKA (reference sequence).

This chain connects TRBV11-2 to TRBJ2-1; D is possibly TRBD2 (5 bases). Germline lookup yields CDR1 SGHAT and CDR2 FQNNGV. This CDR3 has 13 residues. The germline V and J ends were trimmed by 11 bases and 0 bases, with 11 bases remaining between them. The CDR3 spells CAGSQSSYNEQFF. CDR3 bases: TGTGCCGGGAGCCAGAGCTCCTACAATGAGCAGTTCTTC.

This clonotype showed up just a few times. This chain links TRBV6-5 with TRBJ1-5; D ambiguous. The V gene's germline CDR1 is MNHEY and CDR2 SVGAGI. V gave up 0 bases and J gave up 6 bases, with 15 bases separating them. The CDR3 is 16 amino acids. The DNA for the CDR3 is TGTGCCAGCAGTTACTCGAGACCAAGGATGGGTCAGCCCCAGCATTTT. Protein sequence: CASSYSRPRMGQPQHF.

V is TRBV6-2 or TRBV6-3 and J is TRBJ1-2, with a tentative D call TRBD1 (5 bases). The CDR3 has 15 amino acids. Trimming took off 7 bases at V and 0 bases at J, with 15 bases between the two ends. Germline V gene lookup returns CDR1 MNHEY and CDR2 SVGEGT. The CDR3 sequence is CASTDAGRSNYGYTF. CDR3 nucleotide sequence: TGTGCCAGCACCGACGCGGGACGGTCTAACTATGGCTACACCTTC.

V gene TRBV24-1 combines with J gene TRBJ2-1; unclear D gene. Per germline, CDR1 KGHDR and CDR2 SFDVKD. This CDR3 has 11 residues. V lost 7 bases and J lost 7, with 7 bases in between. CDR3 nucleotides: TGTGCCACCAGCCAGGTTAATGAGCAGTTCTTC. This translates into CATSQVNEQFF.

This clonotype came up a few times. The gene calls are TRBV27 and TRBJ2-5; a possible D gene is TRBD2 (5 bases). V gave up 3 bases and J gave up 6 bases, with 14 bases separating them. Germline V gene sequence: CDR1 MNHEY, CDR2 SMNVEV (reference sequence). CDR3 length: 14 residues. The CDR3: CASSFGSSPKTQYF. CDR3 nucleotide sequence: TGTGCCAGCAGTTTTGGGAGCTCCCCCAAGACCCAGTACTTC.

Many counts were recorded for this clonotype. The chain uses TRBV4-3 and TRBJ2-7, with 11 bases matching TRBD2. Trimming removed 2 bases from V and 6 bases from J; junction bases left unmatched: 12. CDR1 is LGHNA and CDR2 is YSLEER in the germline V gene. The CDR3 contains 17 residues. CDR3 DNA: TGCGCCAGCAGCCAACCCCTTGCCACTAGCGGGAGTGGCGAGCAGTACTTC. This sequence encodes CASSQPLATSGSGEQYF.

This chain joins TRBV19 and TRBJ1-5, with 12 bases that match TRBD1. The germline V gene encodes CDR1 LNHDA and CDR2 SQIVND (reference sequence). The V gene end was trimmed by 4 bases and the J gene end by 4 bases; junction bases not matched to a gene: 11. This CDR3 spans 18 amino acids. CDR3 sequence (DNA): TGTGCCAGTAGTACTCCCGGGACAGGGGGCGCAAGGAATCAGCCCCAGCATTTT. The encoded protein is CASSTPGTGGARNQPQHF. The full variable domain, completed using reference TRBV19 and TRBJ1-5, is DGGITQSPKYLFRKEGQNVTLSCEQNLNHDAMYWYRQDPGQGLRLIYYSQIVNDFQKGDIAEGYSVSREKKESFPLTVTSAQKNPTAFYLCASSTPGTGGARNQPQHFGDGTRLSIL.

This chain joins TRBV6-2 or TRBV6-3 and TRBJ2-3; D perhaps matches TRBD1 (6 bases). Looked up from germline, CDR1 is MNHEY and CDR2 is SVGEGT. This CDR3 has 12 amino acids. V dropped 6 bases and J dropped 10 bases, with 14 bases sitting between them. The CDR3 region is CASSYRAPAQYF. The CDR3 DNA is TGTGCCAGCAGCTACAGGGCACCGGCGCAGTATTTT.

This clonotype was seen repeatedly, ten times or more. CDR3 bases: TGTGCCAGCAGCTCACTAACGGGTCTGACTGAAGCTTTCTTT. Protein product: CASSSLTGLTEAFF. The chain has TRBV7-2 and TRBJ1-1; no clear D. This CDR3 has 14 residues. Looked up from germline, CDR1 is SGHTA and CDR2 is FQGNSA. Trimming took 4 bases from V and 5 from J, leaving 14 bases between them.

In its sample, this clonotype was seen a few times. The rearrangement joins TRBV3-1 to TRBJ2-1; maybe TRBD2 (5 bases). V lost 4 bases and J lost 4, with 14 bases in between. Looked up from germline, CDR1 is LGHDT and CDR2 is YNNKEL (reference sequence). This CDR3 has 15 amino acids. For the CDR3, the DNA is TGTGCCAGCAGCCTCGAGGGAAAAACTTACAATGAGCAGTTCTTC. Amino acid sequence: CASSLEGKTYNEQFF.

The chain recombines TRBV5-6 with TRBJ2-1; 14 nucleotides align to TRBD2. Unmatched junction bases numbered 10, after V lost 2 bases and J lost 3 bases. There are 19 residues in the CDR3. Germline CDR1 is SGHDT and CDR2 is YYEEEE. Here the CDR3 reads CASSFFGTSGRLRYNEQFF. The CDR3 DNA follows: TGTGCCAGCAGCTTCTTCGGGACTAGCGGGAGATTGCGCTACAATGAGCAGTTCTTC.

In this sample, this clonotype turned up a few times. The rearrangement links TRBV7-8 to TRBJ2-5; 10 nucleotides align to TRBD2. Germline values: CDR1 SGHVS, CDR2 FQNEAQ. The CDR3 loop spans 17 amino acids. Trimming cost V 2 bases and J 2 bases; bases outside gene matches: 8. The CDR3 reads CASSLYVAAGGQETQYF. DNA for the CDR3: TGTGCCAGCAGCTTATATGTGGCAGCGGGAGGGCAAGAGACCCAGTACTTC.

This clonotype was counted ten times or more. The chain couples TRBV27 to TRBJ2-7, with a tentative D call TRBD2 (6 bases). Trimming shortened V by 4 bases and J by 7 bases, and 20 bases separated the two germline ends. The CDR3 has 15 amino acids. Per germline, CDR1 MNHEY and CDR2 SMNVEV (reference sequence). The CDR3 spells CASSSNRDSRREQYF. The CDR3, as DNA: TGTGCCAGCAGTTCCAATCGGGACTCCCGACGGGAGCAGTACTTC.

The chain carries TRBV27 and TRBJ1-1, with D hard to call. The V end lost 7 bases, the J end lost 3 bases, and 15 bases lay between the germline ends. The CDR3 loop spans 14 amino acids. Per germline, CDR1 MNHEY and CDR2 SMNVEV (reference sequence). In DNA, the CDR3 is TGTGCCAGCAAGGTCCCGGATAGGGACACTGAAGCTTTCTTT. Translating it yields CASKVPDRDTEAFF.

This clonotype was seen at least ten times. This chain connects TRBV29-1 to TRBJ2-3; 7 positions match TRBD2. This CDR3 has 13 amino acids. With 4 bases clipped from V and 4 bases from J, the junction kept 5 bases outside the gene matches. CDR1 is SQVTM, CDR2 ANQGSEA, per germline. CDR3 in DNA: TGCAGCGTTGGGACTAGTCACGCAGATACGCAGTATTTT. This codes for CSVGTSHADTQYF.

There are many counts of this clonotype. The CDR3 protein is CASSTGHTEAFF. The CDR3 DNA reads TGCGCCAGCAGTACAGGTCACACTGAAGCTTTCTTT. V usage is TRBV5-1 and J usage is TRBJ1-1, with a tentative D call TRBD1 (5 bases). Deletions cut 5 bases from V and 3 bases from J, with 8 bases between. The germline V gene encodes CDR1 SGHRS and CDR2 YFSETQ. This CDR3 spans 12 amino acids.

This clonotype has just a few counts. The chain is built from TRBV9 and TRBJ2-4; no clear D gene. This CDR3 contains 15 residues. Germline V gives CDR1 SGDLS, CDR2 YYNGEE. Trimming left V 0 bases short and J 4 bases short, with 11 bases between. CDR3 nucleotide sequence: TGTGCCAGCAGCGTAGAGGCACAGTCTAAAAACATTCAGTACTTC. Protein sequence: CASSVEAQSKNIQYF.

V gene TRBV2 combines with J gene TRBJ1-5; D is undetermined. Trimming cost V 8 bases and J 4 bases, with 9 bases left between them. The CDR3 spans 12 residues. Germline CDR1 reads SNHLY; CDR2 reads FYNNEI. This chain's CDR3 is CASAPPNQPQHF. The CDR3 coding sequence is TGTGCCAGCGCCCCGCCAAATCAGCCCCAGCATTTT.

This clonotype was detected only a few times. The V call is TRBV20-1, the J call TRBJ2-7, with D perhaps matching TRBD2 (6 bases). Looked up from germline, CDR1 is DFQATT and CDR2 is SNEGSKA (reference sequence). V was pared by 5 bases and J by 1 base, with 15 bases between. CDR3 length: 14 amino acids. As DNA, the CDR3 is TGCAGTGCTGCAGGAGGGACGGAATCCTACGAGCAGTACTTC. Its translation: CSAAGGTESYEQYF.

This clonotype was seen many times. The CDR3, as DNA: TGTGCCAGCAGCTTAATAGCGGGGGCATACGAGCAGTACTTC. This codes for CASSLIAGAYEQYF. V and J are TRBV7-8 and TRBJ2-7; TRBD2 matches 9 bases. V lost 2 bases and J lost 4; bases outside the gene matches: 3. Germline CDR1 reads SGHVS; CDR2 reads FQNEAQ. This CDR3 is 14 amino acids long.

Ten or more counts support this clonotype. The chain has TRBV7-2 and TRBJ1-5; D call uncertain. Per germline, CDR1 SGHTA and CDR2 FQGNSA. CDR3 size: 13 residues. The V end lost 3 bases, the J end lost 6 bases, and 9 bases lay between the germline ends. The CDR3 loop is CASSFRRGQPQHF. DNA of the CDR3: TGTGCCAGCAGCTTCCGGAGAGGTCAGCCCCAGCATTTT.

This clonotype was counted a few times. This CDR3 reads CASSQDPTSVGNIQYF. The CDR3, as DNA: TGCGCCAGCAGCCAAGACCCGACTAGCGTCGGGAACATTCAGTACTTC. The chain combines TRBV4-3 with TRBJ2-4, with TRBD2 matching 8 bases. The J segment lost 7 bases and the V segment lost 0 bases, leaving 8 bases of the junction unmatched. Germline CDR1 reads LGHNA; CDR2 reads YSLEER. The CDR3 has 16 residues.